This T cell receptor beta chain appears in the sequencing data of a study of blood T cell repertoires in COVID-19. Libraries were prepared by immunoSEQ multiplex PCR; TCRdb keeps only in-frame clonotypes and omits some of them. The sample records approximately 140,000 clones, about nine tenths being singletons. The CDR3 runs 21 residues. Germline CDR1 is SGDLS and CDR2 is YYNGEE. The J segment lost 1 base and the V segment lost 3 bases, leaving 22 bases of the junction unmatched. This receptor was obtained from an elderly man with acute or convalescent COVID-19. The source material was peripheral blood. J is TRBJ2-3 and V is TRBV9, with 8 bases lining up with TRBD2. The CDR3 DNA is TGTGCCAGCAGCGGGGGGTGGGCTAGCGGGTTCCCTGACCTTCGCACAGATACGCAGTATTTT. It translates to CASSGGWASGFPDLRTDTQYF.